The clone carrying this TCR beta chain was detected a few times. Its antigen is not known. Using its own MiXCR run on the RT-PCR reads, TCRdb lists one record per CDR3 protein. This repertoire shows roughly 500,000 distinct CDR3 sequences, 16% found once; its top ten account for roughly 3.1%. In germline, CDR1 is DFQATT, CDR2 SNEGSKA (reference sequence). The CDR3 is 13 amino acids. Trimming took 3 bases from V and 0 from J, leaving 9 bases between them. The entry originates in a study of response to subunit inactivated influenza vaccine. The study, taken as a whole, reports: T cells newly recruited by each seasonal influenza vaccination are few, the authors suggested.

The starting material was CD4+ T cells sorted from PBMCs, obtained about 24 months after vaccination. The receptor's source is a man aged 45-69 years who received an inactivated influenza vaccine. The chain is built from TRBV20-1 and TRBJ2-7, with D hard to call. The CDR3 nucleotides are TGCAGTGCTAGGGCTACCAACTCCTACGAGCAGTACTTC. Residues: CSARATNSYEQYF.